This is a list of T cell receptor beta chains from one sample in a study of Ad26.COV2.S vaccination and SARS-CoV-2 variants. Only in-frame clones appear in the TCRdb table, and some are missing; sequencing was by immunoSEQ multiplex PCR. The top ten clones hold 2.5% of a sample with 500,000 or so clones, roughly 87% of them seen once. The sample was peripheral blood, taken in a trial of Ad26.COV2.S vaccine versus placebo. Receptors originate from a person aged 18 to 59 who received the Ad26.COV2.S COVID-19 vaccine or a placebo. Both conserved end residues are part of each CDR3. Fields, in order: D gene, clone size, V gene, CDR3 length, J gene, CDR3 protein, CDR3 DNA. A D gene is named only where the DNA matches it firmly. A row's size may be missing; if present it is once, few, many or a size class.

d_gene: TRBD1
abundance: NA
v_gene: TRBV6-2/TRBV6-3
len: 14
j_gene: TRBJ1-1
CDR3aa: CASSRHGQAAYPFF
CDR3nt: TGTGCCAGCAGCCGACATGGACAGGCCGCCTACCCTTTCTTT

d_gene: TRBD1
abundance: NA
v_gene: TRBV5-1
len: 16
j_gene: TRBJ1-4
CDR3aa: CASSLVRGPTNEKLFF
CDR3nt: TGCGCCAGCAGCTTGGTTAGGGGGCCCACTAATGAAAAACTGTTTTTT

d_gene: TRBD2
abundance: NA
v_gene: TRBV11-2
len: 17
j_gene: TRBJ2-3
CDR3aa: CASSLVASGAYTDTQYF
CDR3nt: TGTGCCAGCAGCTTAGTGGCTAGCGGGGCCTACACAGATACGCAGTATTTT

d_gene: NA
abundance: NA
v_gene: TRBV28
len: 13
j_gene: TRBJ1-4
CDR3aa: CASSVDGYEKLFF
CDR3nt: TGTGCCAGCAGCGTGGACGGCTATGAAAAACTGTTTTTT

d_gene: NA
abundance: NA
v_gene: TRBV4-1
len: 13
j_gene: TRBJ2-5
CDR3aa: CASSERVAETQYF
CDR3nt: TGCGCCAGCAGCGAACGGGTGGCAGAGACCCAGTACTTC

d_gene: NA
abundance: few
v_gene: TRBV3-1/TRBV3-2
len: 12
j_gene: TRBJ2-1
CDR3aa: CASSHKYNEQFF
CDR3nt: TGTGCCAGCAGCCACAAGTACAATGAGCAGTTCTTC

d_gene: NA
abundance: NA
v_gene: TRBV28
len: 11
j_gene: TRBJ1-5
CDR3aa: CASSDYQPQHF
CDR3nt: TGTGCCAGCAGCGACTATCAGCCCCAGCATTTT

d_gene: NA
abundance: NA
v_gene: TRBV7-3
len: 15
j_gene: TRBJ2-3
CDR3aa: CASSFTGPPTDTQYF
CDR3nt: TGTGCCAGCAGCTTTACGGGGCCCCCCACAGATACGCAGTATTTT

d_gene: NA
abundance: NA
v_gene: TRBV3-1/TRBV3-2
len: 15
j_gene: TRBJ2-2
CDR3aa: CASSRQRWSAGELFF
CDR3nt: TGTGCCAGCTCCCGGCAACGTTGGTCGGCCGGGGAGCTGTTTTTT

d_gene: NA
abundance: NA
v_gene: TRBV7-2
len: 18
j_gene: TRBJ1-2
CDR3aa: CASSLRGPLRSHYYGYTF
CDR3nt: TGTGCCAGCAGCTTACGGGGTCCTCTTCGATCCCACTACTATGGCTACACCTTC

d_gene: TRBD1
abundance: once
v_gene: TRBV7-9
len: 15
j_gene: TRBJ1-4
CDR3aa: CASSLLDRGRGELFF
CDR3nt: TGTGCCAGCAGCTTACTTGACAGGGGGAGAGGGGAACTGTTTTTT

d_gene: NA
abundance: NA
v_gene: TRBV5-6
len: 12
j_gene: TRBJ2-7
CDR3aa: CASSVLGGEQYF
CDR3nt: TGTGCCAGCAGCGTGCTAGGGGGCGAGCAGTACTTC

d_gene: TRBD2
abundance: NA
v_gene: TRBV10-3
len: 15
j_gene: TRBJ2-7
CDR3aa: CAISGSGKVGGEQYF
CDR3nt: TGTGCCATCAGCGGTAGCGGGAAAGTAGGGGGCGAGCAGTACTTC

d_gene: TRBD1
abundance: NA
v_gene: TRBV7-9
len: 16
j_gene: TRBJ1-2
CDR3aa: CASSVPQGAGKYGYTF
CDR3nt: TGTGCCAGCAGCGTACCGCAGGGGGCGGGAAAGTATGGCTACACCTTC

d_gene: TRBD1
abundance: NA
v_gene: TRBV6-5
len: 13
j_gene: TRBJ1-1
CDR3aa: CASSRQGQTEAFF
CDR3nt: TGTGCCAGCAGTCGACAGGGACAGACTGAAGCTTTCTTT

d_gene: NA
abundance: NA
v_gene: TRBV19
len: 14
j_gene: TRBJ2-1
CDR3aa: CASSIPYLYNEQFF
CDR3nt: TGTGCCAGTAGTATCCCTTATCTCTACAATGAGCAGTTCTTC

d_gene: NA
abundance: NA
v_gene: TRBV6-5
len: 15
j_gene: TRBJ2-5
CDR3aa: CASSYAGGREETQYF
CDR3nt: TGTGCCAGCAGTTACGCTGGGGGTCGGGAAGAGACCCAGTACTTC

d_gene: NA
abundance: NA
v_gene: TRBV9
len: 15
j_gene: TRBJ1-3
CDR3aa: CASSFYPNSGNTIYF
CDR3nt: TGTGCCAGCAGCTTCTACCCTAACTCTGGAAACACCATATATTTT

d_gene: NA
abundance: NA
v_gene: TRBV29-1
len: 15
j_gene: TRBJ1-2
CDR3aa: CSVEGGWTDIYGYTF
CDR3nt: TGCAGCGTTGAAGGAGGCTGGACGGATATTTATGGCTACACCTTC

d_gene: NA
abundance: NA
v_gene: TRBV5-1
len: 14
j_gene: TRBJ2-3
CDR3aa: CASSLRTYEDTQYF
CDR3nt: TGCGCCAGCAGCTTAAGGACCTACGAGGATACGCAGTATTTT

d_gene: NA
abundance: NA
v_gene: TRBV15
len: 13
j_gene: TRBJ1-2
CDR3aa: CATSRDPSDRITF
CDR3nt: TGTGCCACCAGCAGAGATCCTTCCGACAGGATCACCTTC

d_gene: NA
abundance: NA
v_gene: TRBV6-2/TRBV6-3
len: 14
j_gene: TRBJ1-4
CDR3aa: CASSDEQHNEKLFF
CDR3nt: TGTGCCAGCAGCGACGAACAGCATAATGAAAAACTGTTTTTT

d_gene: NA
abundance: NA
v_gene: TRBV7-2
len: 14
j_gene: TRBJ2-7
CDR3aa: CASSLMWGGDEQYF
CDR3nt: TGTGCCAGCAGCTTAATGTGGGGGGGCGACGAGCAGTACTTC

d_gene: TRBD1
abundance: NA
v_gene: TRBV6-5
len: 13
j_gene: TRBJ1-2
CDR3aa: CASSYQGDYGYTF
CDR3nt: TGTGCCAGCAGTTACCAGGGGGACTATGGCTACACCTTT

d_gene: NA
abundance: once
v_gene: TRBV4-1
len: 14
j_gene: TRBJ1-5
CDR3aa: CASSQDLEDQPQHF
CDR3nt: TGCGCCAGCAGCCAAGATCTCGAGGATCAGCCCCAGCATTTT

d_gene: NA
abundance: NA
v_gene: TRBV4-3
len: 13
j_gene: TRBJ2-2
CDR3aa: CASSQGGTGELFF
CDR3nt: TGCGCCAGCAGCCAAGGCGGTACCGGGGAGCTGTTTTTT

d_gene: TRBD1
abundance: NA
v_gene: TRBV4-1
len: 16
j_gene: TRBJ1-1
CDR3aa: CASSHPPQGVGTEAFF
CDR3nt: TGCGCCAGCAGCCACCCCCCACAGGGGGTGGGGACTGAAGCTTTCTTT

d_gene: NA
abundance: NA
v_gene: TRBV7-2
len: 15
j_gene: TRBJ1-3
CDR3aa: CASSPRYPSGNTIYF
CDR3nt: TGTGCCAGCAGTCCAAGATATCCGTCTGGAAACACCATATATTTT

d_gene: NA
abundance: NA
v_gene: TRBV4-2
len: 14
j_gene: TRBJ2-5
CDR3aa: CASSRTGLGETQYF
CDR3nt: TGTGCCAGCAGCCGAACAGGGCTTGGAGAGACCCAGTACTTC

d_gene: NA
abundance: NA
v_gene: TRBV30
len: 12
j_gene: TRBJ1-1
CDR3aa: CACSQGNTEAFF
CDR3nt: TGTGCCTGTTCACAGGGGAACACTGAAGCTTTCTTT

d_gene: TRBD2
abundance: NA
v_gene: TRBV6-2/TRBV6-3
len: 16
j_gene: TRBJ2-5
CDR3aa: CASSRMLAGGWETQYF
CDR3nt: TGTGCCAGCAGTCGAATGCTAGCGGGGGGCTGGGAGACCCAGTACTTC

d_gene: NA
abundance: once
v_gene: TRBV5-1
len: 15
j_gene: TRBJ2-7
CDR3aa: CASSVKIIPPYEQYF
CDR3nt: TGCGCCAGCAGCGTAAAAATCATCCCCCCCTACGAGCAGTACTTC

d_gene: TRBD1
abundance: NA
v_gene: TRBV7-9
len: 15
j_gene: TRBJ1-6
CDR3aa: CASSTRTGEGSPLHF
CDR3nt: TGTGCCAGCAGCACCCGGACAGGAGAAGGTTCACCCCTCCACTTT

d_gene: NA
abundance: NA
v_gene: TRBV5-4
len: 14
j_gene: TRBJ2-5
CDR3aa: CASSPGHSRETQYF
CDR3nt: TGTGCCAGCAGCCCGGGACATTCCCGGGAGACCCAGTACTTC

d_gene: TRBD1
abundance: NA
v_gene: TRBV7-9
len: 15
j_gene: TRBJ2-7
CDR3aa: CASSYEQGAIYEQYF
CDR3nt: TGTGCCAGCAGCTATGAACAGGGGGCTATATACGAGCAGTACTTC

d_gene: NA
abundance: NA
v_gene: TRBV27
len: 16
j_gene: TRBJ1-3
CDR3aa: CASSLNGDSSGNTIYF
CDR3nt: TGTGCCAGCAGTTTAAACGGGGATAGCTCTGGAAACACCATATATTTT

d_gene: NA
abundance: NA
v_gene: TRBV7-2
len: 12
j_gene: TRBJ2-1
CDR3aa: CASSFYGNEQFF
CDR3nt: TGTGCCAGCAGCTTTTATGGCAATGAGCAGTTCTTC

d_gene: NA
abundance: NA
v_gene: TRBV7-2
len: 15
j_gene: TRBJ1-5
CDR3aa: CASSPEGGLHQPQHF
CDR3nt: TGTGCCAGCAGCCCAGAGGGGGGGCTACATCAGCCCCAGCATTTT

d_gene: TRBD1
abundance: NA
v_gene: TRBV18
len: 15
j_gene: TRBJ2-4
CDR3aa: CASSPAQGIKNIQYF
CDR3nt: TGTGCCAGCTCACCGGCACAGGGGATCAAAAACATTCAGTACTTC

d_gene: NA
abundance: NA
v_gene: TRBV11-2
len: 16
j_gene: TRBJ2-5
CDR3aa: CASSPSRRGLVETQYF
CDR3nt: TGTGCCAGCAGCCCCTCAAGGCGGGGTTTGGTCGAGACCCAGTACTTC

d_gene: NA
abundance: NA
v_gene: TRBV6-2/TRBV6-3
len: 15
j_gene: TRBJ1-4
CDR3aa: CASSYFRETNEKLFF
CDR3nt: TGTGCCAGCAGTTATTTTCGGGAGACTAATGAAAAACTGTTTTTT

d_gene: NA
abundance: NA
v_gene: TRBV12-3/TRBV12-4
len: 12
j_gene: TRBJ1-2
CDR3aa: CASSYSGRGYTF
CDR3nt: TGTGCCAGCTCCTACTCAGGGCGCGGCTACACCTTC